This T cell receptor (beta chain) originates from a study of blood T cell repertoires in COVID-19. As handled by the study authors: Estimation of nucleated cell counts relied on the amplification of reference gene primers. Libraries were prepared by immunoSEQ multiplex PCR; TCRdb keeps only in-frame clonotypes and omits some of them. V and J calls and clone size are as listed in that table; D and trimming were resolved from the DNA. The sample records about 73,000 clones, roughly four fifths being singletons. The V end lost 0 bases, the J end lost 3 bases, and 12 bases lay between the germline ends. This CDR3 is 15 amino acids long. Per germline, CDR1 MNHEY and CDR2 SVGAGI.

This clonotype originated in a human donor in a cohort sampled during active COVID-19. Sequencing used peripheral blood. The chain recombines TRBV6-5 with TRBJ2-7; weak D call: TRBD1 (5 bases). CDR3 protein: CASSYSAGKYYEQYF. In DNA, the CDR3 is TGTGCCAGCAGTTACTCGGCAGGGAAGTACTACGAGCAGTACTTC.